This passage covers 8 T cell receptor beta chains from one sample sequenced in a study of T cells after yellow fever vaccination. One entry per CDR3 protein results from TCRdb running MiXCR on the 5' RACE reads. The sample has approximately 610,000 distinct CDR3 sequences, about 17% seen once; the top ten hold around 15%. The material was PBMCs, obtained 4 to 6 days after the first yellow fever vaccination. The receptor set was obtained from a man between 18 and 35 years old who received the YFV17D yellow fever vaccine.

V and J are TRBV27 and TRBJ1-2; D is possibly TRBD1 (5 bases). The CDR3 is 17 amino acids. V shed 4 bases and J shed 1 base, with 19 bases lying between them. The V gene's germline CDR1 is MNHEY and CDR2 SMNVEV (reference sequence). The CDR3 region has the DNA TGTGCCAGCAGTTCCCTCCCGGGGGGGTCCCTTAACTATGGCTACACCTTC. Its protein is CASSSLPGGSLNYGYTF.

This clonotype showed up just a few times. This chain connects TRBV12-3 or TRBV12-4 to TRBJ1-4, with 7 bases matching TRBD1. This CDR3 is built from 14 residues. V shed 5 bases, J shed 5 bases, and the junction held 5 bases outside the gene matches. Here the CDR3 DNA reads TGTGCCAGCAGTGGGGACAGAATGAATGAAAAACTGTTTTTT. Amino acids: CASSGDRMNEKLFF.

The table lists this clonotype with a few counts. The chain recombines TRBV7-9 with TRBJ2-7; tentatively, D is TRBD2 (6 bases). Trimming pared 3 bases from V and 5 bases from J, leaving 20 bases between. Germline values: CDR1 SEHNR, CDR2 FQNEAQ (reference sequence). CDR3 size: 16 residues. The CDR3 reads CASSLAGTPPRDEQYF. CDR3 nucleotides: TGTGCCAGCAGCTTGGCCGGGACTCCACCAAGGGACGAGCAGTACTTC. Complete variable domain (other parts from reference TRBV7-9 and TRBJ2-7): DTGVSQNPRHKITKRGQNVTFRCDPISEHNRLYWYRQTLGQGPEFLTYFQNEAQLEKSRLLSDRFSAERPKGSFSTLEIQRTEQGDSAMYLCASSLAGTPPRDEQYFGPGTRLTVT.

This clonotype was counted between two and nine times. The chain couples TRBV4-1 to TRBJ2-1; no definite D call. V lost 4 bases, J lost 8 bases, and 12 bases lay in between. Per the germline V gene, CDR1 is MGHRA and CDR2 is YSYEKL. This CDR3 is 13 amino acids long. CDR3 coding DNA: TGCGCCAGCAGCCCATTCCTAGGCCATGAGCAGTTCTTC. This sequence encodes CASSPFLGHEQFF.

The chain joins TRBV4-1 to TRBJ2-3; tentatively, D is TRBD2 (5 bases). Trimming took 1 base from V and 5 from J, leaving 10 bases between them. From germline, CDR1 is MGHRA and CDR2 YSYEKL. CDR3 length: 14 residues. The CDR3 loop reads CASSQGTVGDTQYF. In nucleotides, the CDR3 is TGCGCCAGCAGCCAAGGGACTGTCGGAGATACGCAGTATTTT.

This chain uses TRBV7-9 with TRBJ2-7; unclear D gene. Germline V gives CDR1 SEHNR, CDR2 FQNEAQ (reference sequence). The ends were cut back, 2 bases at V and 2 bases at J, with 10 bases in the middle. The CDR3 totals 14 residues. The CDR3 here is CASSLFATAYEQYF. As DNA, the CDR3 is TGTGCCAGCAGCTTATTTGCTACAGCCTACGAGCAGTACTTC.

The chain uses TRBV29-1 and TRBJ1-2; 8 nucleotides line up with TRBD1. V was pared by 7 bases and J by 4 bases, with 5 bases of the junction left unmatched. The V gene's germline CDR1 is SQVTM and CDR2 ANQGSEA. This CDR3 comprises 12 residues. CDR3 amino acids: CSALGQGYGYTF. The DNA of the CDR3 is TGCAGCGCCCTCGGACAGGGCTATGGCTACACCTTC.

Only a few counts were recorded for this clonotype. The rearrangement links TRBV12-3 or TRBV12-4 to TRBJ1-2; D gene ambiguous. This CDR3 has 11 amino acids. Trimming removed 3 bases from V and 8 bases from J, with 7 bases in between. The CDR3 DNA sequence: TGTGCCAGCAGTTTTGGCGAGGGCTACACCTTC. Protein sequence: CASSFGEGYTF.